This T cell receptor (beta chain) emerged from a study of blood T cells in healthy people across ages. Remarks on this clonotype: As yet, its antigen is unknown.

General study results and limits: It was found that TCR beta diversity correlated strongly with the percentage of naive T cells.

The CDR3 length is 18 residues. Germline lookup yields CDR1 SGDLS and CDR2 YYNGEE. Then a second PCR, running about 7 to 11 cycles, was carried out with a sample-barcoded 5' primer and a J-beta primer mix. With 12 random nucleotides, a template-switch adaptor tagged each individual cDNA molecule. TCRdb used MiXCR to reprocess the 5' RACE reads, holding one entry per CDR3 protein. The repertoire holds about 900,000 distinct CDR3 sequences, with roughly 48% as singletons. The genes are TRBV9 and TRBJ2-7, with a possible D match to TRBD2 (6 bases). With the DNA end fitting TRBJ2-5 better, the J assignment may be wrong. The sample was blood. This sequence was found in a young man in good health. CDR3 coding DNA: TGTGCCAGCAGCGTAGAAGAGTGGTCATTCCGAGGGAGGGAGACCCAGTACTTC. Translating gives CASSVEEWSFRGRETQYF.